Presented here are 12 T cell receptor beta chains from one specimen sequenced in a study of control samples from healthy donors and cancer patients. TCRdb keeps only in-frame clones here, not all; method: immunoSEQ multiplex PCR. Of 100,000 to 120,000 clones in the sample, approximately 88% were seen once. The specimen was PBMCs. Source of these receptors: a woman aged 55 to 70 with lung cancer.

DNA of the CDR3: TGTGCCAGCTCACCATCGGGCATTGGAAACACCATATATTTT. Encoded protein: CASSPSGIGNTIYF. The chain joins TRBV18 to TRBJ1-3, with D unresolved. The CDR3 covers 14 residues. Trimming cost V 2 bases and J 3 bases, with 8 bases left between them. Germline loops: CDR1 KGHSH, CDR2 LQKENI.

This rearrangement joins TRBV29-1 to TRBJ1-1, with 7 positions matching TRBD1. The CDR3 loop spans 12 amino acids. Germline V gene lookup returns CDR1 SQVTM and CDR2 ANQGSEA. V lost 6 bases and J lost 4; bases outside the gene matches: 5. CDR3 amino acids: CSVARQGTEAFF. The DNA of the CDR3 is TGCAGCGTCGCACGACAGGGCACTGAAGCTTTCTTT.

This chain connects TRBV19 to TRBJ2-5; D ambiguous. Trimming stripped 3 bases from V and 2 bases from J, with 10 bases between. The CDR3 runs to 14 residues. CDR1 and CDR2 from the germline V gene are LNHDA and SQIVND (reference sequence). The CDR3 loop reads CASSIEGIQETQYF. In DNA form, the CDR3 reads TGTGCCAGTAGTATTGAAGGGATACAAGAGACCCAGTACTTC.

The genes are TRBV4-1 and TRBJ1-2; D is ambiguous. Germline V gives CDR1 MGHRA, CDR2 YSYEKL. The CDR3 has 15 amino acids. Trimming pared 0 bases from V and 3 bases from J, leaving 11 bases between. The DNA for the CDR3 is TGCGCCAGCAGCCAAGAAGAGATCTCCTACTATGGCTACACCTTC. Protein: CASSQEEISYYGYTF.

This clone has only a few counts. This chain's CDR3 is CASSLSQLDEQFF. CDR3 in DNA: TGTGCCAGCAGCTTGAGTCAGTTGGATGAGCAGTTCTTC. The chain links TRBV5-4 to TRBJ2-1; D gene uncertain. The CDR3 contains 13 residues. Trimming removed 1 base at V and 8 bases at J, with 10 bases between. Germline V gene lookup returns CDR1 SGHNT and CDR2 YYREEE (reference sequence).

This clone has just a few counts. The chain combines TRBV10-3 with TRBJ2-1; 7 bases line up with TRBD2. V was pared by 9 bases and J by 9 bases, with 11 bases of the junction left unmatched. This CDR3 has 13 residues. The germline gives CDR1 ENHRY, CDR2 SYGVKD. Written as DNA, the CDR3 is TGTGCCATTGCCGAATCCTCGGGAGGTGAGCAGTTCTTC. It is translated as CAIAESSGGEQFF.

The chain is built from TRBV27 and TRBJ2-2, with 8 bases identical to TRBD1. There are 14 residues in the CDR3. Per germline, CDR1 MNHEY and CDR2 SMNVEV (reference sequence). V shed 8 bases, J shed 6 bases, and the junction held 8 bases outside the gene matches. CDR3 nucleotides: TGTGCCAGCCACGGACAGGGTTACGCCGGGGAGCTGTTTTTT. Translated, it gives CASHGQGYAGELFF.

V and J are TRBV2 and TRBJ1-1; weak D call: TRBD1 (6 bases). The CDR3 is 14 residues long. The V end was cut by 6 bases, the J end by 1 base, with 12 bases between. Germline values: CDR1 SNHLY, CDR2 FYNNEI. In DNA, the CDR3 is TGTGCCAGCAGGGTTGAGACAGGGAACACTGAAGCTTTCTTT. This sequence encodes CASRVETGNTEAFF.

The chain employs TRBV7-8 and TRBJ1-5; D ambiguous. The CDR3 runs to 16 residues. CDR1 and CDR2 from the germline V gene are SGHVS and FQNEAQ. V was trimmed by 1 base and J by 7 bases, leaving 17 bases between them. CDR3 DNA: TGTGCCAGCAGCTTAGTTTCCCGCCAGGTCGGCCAGCCCCAGCATTTT. This translates into CASSLVSRQVGQPQHF.

The chain links TRBV6-5 to TRBJ2-1; D unresolved. Germline CDR1 and CDR2: MNHEY and SVGAGI. The CDR3 is made up of 15 amino acids. The germline V and J ends were trimmed by 0 bases and 4 bases, with 10 bases remaining between them. For the CDR3, the DNA is TGTGCCAGCAGTTACTCATGGGGAAGTTACAATGAGCAGTTCTTC. This encodes CASSYSWGSYNEQFF.

The chain has TRBV2 and TRBJ2-7; possible D gene TRBD1, 5 bases. The germline V gene has CDR1 SNHLY and CDR2 FYNNEI. The CDR3 extends over 14 amino acids. V was trimmed by 3 bases and J by 7 bases, leaving 16 bases between them. This chain's CDR3 is CASSDQHPKGEQYF. Written as DNA, the CDR3 is TGTGCCAGCAGTGACCAGCACCCGAAGGGGGAGCAGTACTTC.

J is TRBJ1-1 and V is TRBV6-2 or TRBV6-3; D unclear. Germline V gives CDR1 MNHEY, CDR2 SVGEGT. The CDR3 is made up of 15 amino acids. V dropped 3 bases and J dropped 1 base, with 12 bases sitting between them. The CDR3 spells CASSYLSRKNTEAFF. CDR3 nucleotides: TGTGCCAGCAGTTATCTTAGTCGGAAGAACACTGAAGCTTTCTTT.